The subject of this entry is one TCR beta chain. The antigen it recognizes is unknown. No qualities accompany the bases; no much larger clone lies one base away. The entry originates in a study of Ad26.COV2.S vaccination and SARS-CoV-2 variants (dated by TCRdb to about 2021). The study in broad terms: TCRbeta repertoire sequencing served as the tool for gauging how specific and how broad the SARS-CoV-2-reactive T cell receptors were following Ad26.COV2.S vaccination. A total of 32 samples were included in the TCR-sequenced set, comprising around 19 Ad26.COV2.S vaccine recipients, 5 placebo recipients and 8 SARS-CoV-2 convalescent individuals.

This specimen's time point label, per the study, means: individuals recovered from natural SARS-CoV-2 infection. The immunoSEQ Assay was the method used to sequence TCRbeta CDR3 regions. After extraction, genomic DNA underwent amplification by bias-controlled multiplex PCR, followed by high-throughput sequencing. In the source study's methods: To quantify the absolute abundance of each unique TCRbeta CDR3 region, sequences were collapsed and filtered. T cell fraction was estimated by normalizing TCRbeta template counts to usable DNA, with usable DNA measured through amplification of reference genes found in all nucleated cells. Repertoire TCRs were annotated as SARS-CoV-2-specific by exact matching of V gene, CDR3 amino acid sequence and J gene to a known reactive TCR set. The reference SARS-CoV-2 TCR set was obtained from MIRA and was filtered for enrichment in COVID-19-positive ImmuneCODE repertoires, whereby public or cross-reactive TCRs were removed. Based on the MIRA antigens, annotated TCRs were further analysed at the level of specific ORF or position within ORF. Depth was the summed frequency of annotated unique rearrangements, while breadth was defined as annotated unique rearrangements over total unique productive rearrangements. TCR breadth was compared between groups using two-sided Wilcoxon rank-sum tests. TCRdb retrieved this table from immuneACCESS and kept in-frame rearrangements only. Not all clones are present; in checked studies, unresolved V genes account for under half, and no reason is known for the remainder. Clone size and V and J calls were adopted from that table, with D and trimming inferred from the DNA. The table for this sample lists 150,000 to 200,000 clones; around 88% of them were counted only once. Over 4.5% of the sample is in the top ten clones.

Overall results and qualifications from the work: Comparable non-spike TCR breadth was observed between vaccine and placebo recipients, consistent with only spike being contained in the vaccine. The authors noted that total T cell responses may have been underestimated by the TCR breadth and depth analyses. After vaccination, substantial breadth of spike-specific CD8+ and CD4+ T cell responses was reported. Compared with placebo recipients, Ad26.COV2.S recipients showed higher spike-specific TCR breadth (P = 0.0014).

V loses 6 bases of germline sequence and J loses 3 bases, and the interval between the two ends is 9 bases. As encoded in the germline V gene, CDR1 is SNHLY while CDR2 is FYNNEI. From cysteine to phenylalanine, the CDR3 is 14 amino acids long. Only the CDR3 DNA stays, 42 bases, in frame from base 1. The chain is made from TRBV2 and TRBJ1-6, with TRBD1 perhaps the D gene, on 5 matching bases. Sequenced here: peripheral blood, sampled after recovery from COVID-19. This clonotype was obtained from a human donor who had recovered from COVID-19. In nucleotide form, the sequence is TGTGCCAGCAGAGGAGGGGTCTATAATTCACCCCTCCACTTT. Translated, this is CASRGGVYNSPLHF.